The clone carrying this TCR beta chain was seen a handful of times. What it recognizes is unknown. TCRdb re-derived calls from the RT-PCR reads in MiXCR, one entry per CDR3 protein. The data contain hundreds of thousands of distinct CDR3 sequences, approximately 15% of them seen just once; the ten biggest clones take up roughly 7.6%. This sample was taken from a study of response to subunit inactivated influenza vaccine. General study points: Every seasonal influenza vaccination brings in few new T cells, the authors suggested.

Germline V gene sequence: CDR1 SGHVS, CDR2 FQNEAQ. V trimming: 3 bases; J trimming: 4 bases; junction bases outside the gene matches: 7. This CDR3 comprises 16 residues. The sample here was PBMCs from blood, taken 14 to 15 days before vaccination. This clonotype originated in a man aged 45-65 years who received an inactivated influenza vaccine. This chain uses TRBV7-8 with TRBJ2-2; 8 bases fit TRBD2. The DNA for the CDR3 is TGTGCCAGCAGCTTTCGAGCGGGGGCCTTCACCGGGGAGCTGTTTTTT. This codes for CASSFRAGAFTGELFF. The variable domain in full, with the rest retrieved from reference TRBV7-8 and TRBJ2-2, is GAGVSQSPRYKVAKRGQDVALRCDPISGHVSLFWYQQALGQGPEFLTYFQNEAQLDKSGLPSDRFFAERPEGSVSTLKIQRTQQEDSAVYLCASSFRAGAFTGELFFGEGSRLTVL.